The clone carrying this T cell receptor beta chain was seen just once. Its antigen is still unknown. CDR3 length: 15 residues. The V and J ends lost 2 bases and 3 bases, in that order; junction bases with no gene match: 4. Germline V gene data show CDR1 as SGHRS and CDR2 as YFSETQ. The data stem from a study of cytomegalovirus exposure and HLA in healthy donors. Overall study: Previous work identified 120 million or so unique TCR beta sequences from around 200 million T cells.

At collection, donors were nominally healthy, but unrecorded immune exposures were probable. PCR was performed using 60 Vbeta and 13 Jbeta primers. TCRdb keeps only in-frame clones here, not all; method: immunoSEQ multiplex PCR. The sample yields 150,000 to 200,000 clones, about four fifths seen once. Overall study findings and caveats: V- and J-gene trimming of TCR beta was linked (in a later analysis) to a missense DCLRE1C variant.

The clonotype originates from a woman in her 30s in good health and CMV-seronegative. The chain combines TRBV5-1 with TRBJ2-3; the match to TRBD2 covers 9 bases. Sequenced: PBMCs. The DNA of the CDR3 is TGCGCCAGCAGCTTAGCGGGGGGATCGACAGATACGCAGTATTTT. Its protein is CASSLAGGSTDTQYF.